A selection of T cell receptor beta chains follows, all from one sample in a study of T cells after yellow fever vaccination. One entry per CDR3 protein, called by TCRdb with MiXCR from the 5' RACE reads. The sample has about 580,000 distinct CDR3 sequences, about a sixth seen once. This specimen was PBMCs, taken 4 to 6 days after the first yellow fever vaccination. The receptors were sampled from a man aged 18-30 years who received the YFV17D yellow fever vaccine. Each CDR3 is given with its conserved first and last residue. The order of the fields is J gene, D gene, clone size, CDR3 length, V gene, CDR3 protein, CDR3 DNA. D genes are given only for firm matches. Some rows have no size entry. The others give once, few or many, or a class for an expanded clone.

TRBJ2-5	NA	few	16	TRBV10-3	CAISEGRGLKVETQYF	TGTGCCATCAGTGAGGGAAGGGGACTCAAAGTGGAGACCCAGTACTTC
TRBJ2-7	NA	few	12	TRBV7-9	CASTGRPYEQYF	TGTGCCAGCACCGGTAGGCCCTACGAGCAGTACTTC
TRBJ1-4	TRBD1	NA	14	TRBV5-1	CASSSGQGYRELFF	TGCGCCAGCAGCTCGGGACAGGGTTATCGGGAACTGTTTTTT
TRBJ2-5	NA	NA	15	TRBV6-5	CASSYSYGRQETQYF	TGTGCCAGCAGTTACTCTTATGGCAGGCAAGAGACCCAGTACTTC
TRBJ1-3	NA	NA	16	TRBV6-5	CASSYSAVSSGNTIYF	TGTGCCAGCAGTTACTCGGCAGTGAGCTCTGGAAACACCATATATTTT
TRBJ2-2	NA	NA	14	TRBV5-6	CASSPDSYTGELFF	TGTGCCAGCAGCCCGGACAGCTACACCGGGGAGCTGTTTTTT
TRBJ2-7	TRBD2	NA	15	TRBV7-2	CASGQGTSMTYEQYF	TGTGCCAGCGGTCAGGGGACTAGCATGACCTACGAGCAGTACTTC
TRBJ2-1	NA	few	14	TRBV5-1	CASSLSLGAPEQFF	TGCGCCAGCAGCCTCTCCCTTGGGGCTCCTGAGCAGTTCTTC
TRBJ2-5	NA	NA	11	TRBV30	CAWSVLGTQYF	TGTGCCTGGAGTGTACTTGGGACCCAGTACTTC
TRBJ1-5	TRBD1	NA	15	TRBV7-2	CASSLGQGATGPQHF	TGTGCCAGCAGCTTGGGACAGGGGGCGACAGGGCCCCAGCATTTT
TRBJ2-1	NA	NA	16	TRBV7-9	CASSYQVRRKGNEQFF	TGTGCCAGCAGCTACCAGGTCCGGAGGAAGGGCAATGAGCAGTTCTTC
TRBJ2-3	NA	NA	14	TRBV7-9	CASSPGPLTDTQYF	TGTGCCAGCAGCCCCGGGCCCCTCACAGATACGCAGTATTTT
TRBJ1-2	TRBD1	few	15	TRBV12-3/TRBV12-4	CASSFQAGGPYGYTF	TGTGCCAGCAGTTTCCAGGCAGGGGGCCCCTATGGCTACACCTTC
TRBJ2-1	NA	NA	12	TRBV7-6	CASSLRGAEQFF	TGTGCCAGCAGCTTACGGGGGGCCGAGCAGTTCTTC
TRBJ2-7	TRBD2	NA	15	TRBV5-1	CASSLVAGEAYEQYF	TGCGCCAGCAGCTTGGTAGCGGGGGAAGCCTACGAGCAGTACTTC
TRBJ2-5	TRBD2	few	16	TRBV7-6	CASSPLGAGSRETQYF	TGTGCCAGCAGCCCCCTGGGAGCGGGGAGTCGGGAGACCCAGTACTTC
TRBJ1-1	NA	few	12	TRBV29-1	CSADRGTFEAFF	TGCAGCGCCGATCGGGGGACCTTTGAAGCTTTCTTT
TRBJ1-3	NA	few	15	TRBV2	CASRTSASSGNTIYF	TGTGCCAGCAGAACATCAGCATCCTCTGGAAACACCATATATTTT
TRBJ2-5	NA	many	15	TRBV20-1	CSAREPAVGQETQYF	TGCAGTGCTAGAGAGCCAGCGGTGGGTCAAGAGACCCAGTACTTC
TRBJ2-2	TRBD1	few	16	TRBV12-3/TRBV12-4	CASSPDRGLNTGELFF	TGTGCCAGCAGCCCGGACAGGGGGCTGAACACCGGGGAGCTGTTTTTT
TRBJ1-2	NA	few	14	TRBV12-3/TRBV12-4	CASSSLQGRYGYTF	TGTGCCAGCAGCTCCCTTCAGGGTCGCTATGGCTACACCTTC
TRBJ1-5	NA	NA	13	TRBV6-2/TRBV6-3	CASRGVAGQPQHF	TGTGCCAGCAGGGGTGTGGCGGGTCAGCCCCAGCATTTT
TRBJ2-3	NA	once	13	TRBV7-9	CASRYAEADAQYF	TGTGCCAGCAGATACGCGGAGGCAGATGCGCAGTATTTT
TRBJ2-5	TRBD2	few	14	TRBV5-5	CASSQGGGPGTQYF	TGTGCCAGCAGCCAGGGCGGGGGGCCGGGGACCCAGTACTTC
TRBJ2-3	TRBD2	NA	14	TRBV18	CASSPVSGGNTQYF	TGTGCCAGCTCACCCGTTAGCGGGGGAAATACGCAGTATTTT